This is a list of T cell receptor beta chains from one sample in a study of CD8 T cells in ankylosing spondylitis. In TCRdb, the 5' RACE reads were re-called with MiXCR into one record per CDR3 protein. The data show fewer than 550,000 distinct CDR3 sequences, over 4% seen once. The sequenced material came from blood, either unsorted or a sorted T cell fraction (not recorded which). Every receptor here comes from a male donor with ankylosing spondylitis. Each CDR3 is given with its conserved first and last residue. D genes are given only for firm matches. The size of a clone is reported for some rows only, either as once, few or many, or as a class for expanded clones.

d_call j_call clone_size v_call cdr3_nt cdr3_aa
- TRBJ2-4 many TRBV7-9 TGTGCCAGCAGCGACAAAAACATTCAGTACTTC CASSDKNIQYF
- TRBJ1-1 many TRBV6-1 TGTGCCAGCAGTCTGTGGGGGGCGCAGACTGAAGCTTTCTTT CASSLWGAQTEAFF
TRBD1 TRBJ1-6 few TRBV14 TGTGCCAGCAGCCACCGGGACAGTTATTCACCCCTCCACTTT CASSHRDSYSPLHF
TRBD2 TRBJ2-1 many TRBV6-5 TGTGCCAGCAGTTTACTAGCGGGTTATAACAATGAGCAGTTCTTC CASSLLAGYNNEQFF
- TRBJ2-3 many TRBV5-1 TGCGCCAGCAGCGGAGCGGCTAGCACAGATACGCAGTATTTT CASSGAASTDTQYF
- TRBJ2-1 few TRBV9 TGTGCCAGCAGCGTAGCCGGGACACCGTACAATGAGCAGTTCTTC CASSVAGTPYNEQFF
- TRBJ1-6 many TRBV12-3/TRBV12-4 TGTGCCAGCAGTTTAGCGTGGGGGGACGATAATTCACCCCTCCACTTT CASSLAWGDDNSPLHF
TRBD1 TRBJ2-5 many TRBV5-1 TGCGCCAGCAGCATCGGGACAGGGGGGGGAGAGACCCAGTACTTC CASSIGTGGGETQYF
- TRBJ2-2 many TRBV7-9 TGTGCCAGCAGCTTAATGGCAGAACAGTTTTTT CASSLMAEQFF
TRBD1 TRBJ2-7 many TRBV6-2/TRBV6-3 TGTGCCAGCAGTGCCCAGGGGGCTGGCGCCTACGAGCAGTACTTC CASSAQGAGAYEQYF
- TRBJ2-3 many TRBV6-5 TGTGCCAGCAGACAAGGGGGAGATACGCAGTATTTT CASRQGGDTQYF
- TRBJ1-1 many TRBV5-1 TGCGCCAGCAGCTTGGAACCGGGGGCGCTGACTGAAGCTTTCTTT CASSLEPGALTEAFF
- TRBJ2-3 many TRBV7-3 TGTGCCAGCAGCTTAGGCGTATGGGGGCAGAGATCCGATACGCAGTATTTT CASSLGVWGQRSDTQYF
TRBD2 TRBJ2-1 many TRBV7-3 TGTGCCAGCAGCCGTTATAGCGGGGGCCTCTGGAATGAGCAGTTCTTC CASSRYSGGLWNEQFF
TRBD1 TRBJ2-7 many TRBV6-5 TGTGCCAGCAGTTACTCGAAGGGGACAGGGCCAGGTTACGAGCAGTACTTC CASSYSKGTGPGYEQYF
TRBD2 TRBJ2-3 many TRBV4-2 TGTGCCAGCAGCCATAGCGGGCGCACAGATACGCAGTATTTT CASSHSGRTDTQYF
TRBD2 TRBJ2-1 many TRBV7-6 TGTGCCAGCAGCTTGCCGGGACTAAGTAGAGATGAGCAGTTCTTC CASSLPGLSRDEQFF
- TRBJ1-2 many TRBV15 TGTGCCACCAGCAGGGAGGGTCCCTATGGCTACACCTTC CATSREGPYGYTF
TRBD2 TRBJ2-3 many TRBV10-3 TGTGCCATCAGTGGCCGGGAGGGGACAGATACGCAGTATTTT CAISGREGTDTQYF
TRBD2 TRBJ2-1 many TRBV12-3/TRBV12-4 TGTGCCAGCAGTGGGGTGACTAGCTACCCTAACAATGAGCAGTTCTTC CASSGVTSYPNNEQFF
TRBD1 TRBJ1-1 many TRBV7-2 TGTGCCAGCACACTAAAGACAGGGGCCACTGAAGCTTTCTTT CASTLKTGATEAFF
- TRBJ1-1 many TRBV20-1 TGCAGTGCTAGGGGGGCTGGGGGACATTACACTGAAGCTTTCTTT CSARGAGGHYTEAFF
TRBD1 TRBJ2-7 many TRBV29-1 TGCAGCGTTATAATCCGGGACAGGGTCACCTACGAGCAGTACTTC CSVIIRDRVTYEQYF
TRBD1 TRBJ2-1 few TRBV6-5 TGTGCCAGCAGTTACACCGGACAGGGGGCGGAAAATGAGCAGTTCTTC CASSYTGQGAENEQFF
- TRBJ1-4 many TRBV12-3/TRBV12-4 TGTGCCAGCAGTCGCACAGGCAGACCGTTGGATGAAAAACTGTTTTTT CASSRTGRPLDEKLFF
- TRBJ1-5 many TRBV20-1 TGCAGTGCTAGCCAGGGTCCCCAGCCCCAGCATTTT CSASQGPQPQHF
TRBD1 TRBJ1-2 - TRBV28 TGTGCCAGCAAGCGGGGGACAGGGGGCCTTGGCTACACCTTC CASKRGTGGLGYTF
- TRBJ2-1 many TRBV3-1 TGTGCCAGCAGCCTTCTAGCGTCGGAGGACGAGCAGTTCTTC CASSLLASEDEQFF
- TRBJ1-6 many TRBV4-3 TGCGCCAGCAGCCAAGAAGAGAATTCACCCCTCCACTTT CASSQEENSPLHF
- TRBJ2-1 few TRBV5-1 TGCGCCAGCAGCTTGGAACTATCCTACAATGAGCAGTTCTTC CASSLELSYNEQFF
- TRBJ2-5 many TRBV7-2 TGTGCCAGCAGCCCTACGGGACAACGGGGGGAGACCCAGTACTTC CASSPTGQRGETQYF
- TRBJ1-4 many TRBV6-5 TGTGCCAGCAGTTACGTGACGGACTCTGAAAAACTGTTTTTT CASSYVTDSEKLFF
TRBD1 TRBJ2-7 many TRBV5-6 TGTGCCAGCAGGGATGGGACAGGCCTAGGGGAGCAGTACTTC CASRDGTGLGEQYF
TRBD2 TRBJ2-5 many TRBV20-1 TGCAGCGCCCCGGGAGGGGCGTACCAAGAGACCCAGTACTTC CSAPGGAYQETQYF
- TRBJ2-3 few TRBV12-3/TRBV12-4 TGTGCCAGCAGGAACACATCAGCAATCACAGATACGCAGTATTTT CASRNTSAITDTQYF
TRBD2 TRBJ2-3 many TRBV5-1 TGCGCCAGCAGCTTGGGGCGGGAGTACACAGATACGCAGTATTTT CASSLGREYTDTQYF
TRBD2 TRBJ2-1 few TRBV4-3 TGCGCCAGCAGCCAAGGGCCCTACGCGGGAGGGTTCCTCTCCTACAATGAGCAGTTCTTC CASSQGPYAGGFLSYNEQFF
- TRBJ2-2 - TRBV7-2 TGTGCCAGCAGCTTCGCACCGGGCACCACCGGGGAGCTGTTTTTT CASSFAPGTTGELFF
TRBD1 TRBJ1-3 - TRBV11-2 TGTGCCAGCAGCAATTTTAAGGGACAGGAGACTGGAAACACCATATATTTT CASSNFKGQETGNTIYF
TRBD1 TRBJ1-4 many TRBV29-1 TGCAGCGTTGAGGGGGGACAGGGGGATGCGGCTAATGAAAAACTGTTTTTT CSVEGGQGDAANEKLFF
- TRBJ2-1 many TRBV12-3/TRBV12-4 TGTGCCAGCAGTTCACCCTACAATGAGCAGTTCTTC CASSSPYNEQFF
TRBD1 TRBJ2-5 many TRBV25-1 TGTGCCAGCAGTGGTGGACAGGGATTGTGGGAGACCCAGTACTTC CASSGGQGLWETQYF
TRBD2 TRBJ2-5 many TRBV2 TGTGCCAGCAGTACTGGACTAGTGTGGGAAGAGACCCAGTACTTC CASSTGLVWEETQYF
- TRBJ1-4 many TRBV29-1 TGCAGCGTCATGAGGAGGAATGAAAAACTGTTTTTT CSVMRRNEKLFF
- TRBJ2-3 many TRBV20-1 TGCAGTGCTAGAGCTCAGGGGAACACAGATACGCAGTATTTT CSARAQGNTDTQYF
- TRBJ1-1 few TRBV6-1 TGTGCCAGCCGGGGGCTTCGGGTGATGTGGAACACTGAAGCTTTCTTT CASRGLRVMWNTEAFF
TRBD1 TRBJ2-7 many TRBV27 TGTGCCAGCAGTTCCGGGACAGGCCTTAGGGAGTACTTC CASSSGTGLREYF
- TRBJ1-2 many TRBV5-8 TGTGCCAGCAGCTTGGCCGGGTGGTTGCGAGGCTATGGCTACACCTTC CASSLAGWLRGYGYTF
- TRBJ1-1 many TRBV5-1 TGCGCCAGCAGCTTGTTTGGGGGGTTGGAAGCTTTCTTT CASSLFGGLEAFF
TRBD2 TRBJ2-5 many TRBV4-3 TGCGCCAGCAGCCAAGGATGGCTAGCGGGAGAAGAGACCCAGTACTTC CASSQGWLAGEETQYF
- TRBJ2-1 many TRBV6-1 TGTGCCAGCAGCTCAAACAGGGCCCTTTACAATGAGCAGTTCTTC CASSSNRALYNEQFF